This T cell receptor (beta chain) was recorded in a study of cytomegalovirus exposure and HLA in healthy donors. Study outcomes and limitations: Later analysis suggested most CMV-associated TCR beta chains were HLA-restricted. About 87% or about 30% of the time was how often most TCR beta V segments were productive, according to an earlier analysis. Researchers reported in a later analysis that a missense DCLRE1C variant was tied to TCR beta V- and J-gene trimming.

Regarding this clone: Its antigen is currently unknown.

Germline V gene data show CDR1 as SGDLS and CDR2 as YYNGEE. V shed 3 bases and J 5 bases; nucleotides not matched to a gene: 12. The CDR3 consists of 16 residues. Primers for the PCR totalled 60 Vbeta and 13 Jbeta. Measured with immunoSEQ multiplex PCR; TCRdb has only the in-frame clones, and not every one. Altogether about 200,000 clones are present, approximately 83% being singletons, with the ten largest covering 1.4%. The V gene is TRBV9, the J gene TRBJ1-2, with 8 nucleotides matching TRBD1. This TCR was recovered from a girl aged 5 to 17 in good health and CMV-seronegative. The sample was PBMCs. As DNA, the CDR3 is TGTGCCAGCAGCGCTACAACAGGGGGAAGGTGGTATGGCTACACCTTC. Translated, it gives CASSATTGGRWYGYTF.